This TCR beta chain was profiled in a study of T cells in Graves' hyperthyroidism and ophthalmopathy. The study, taken as a whole, reports: For ophthalmopathy, model prediction preceded onset by a median about 6.2 months.

The TCR beta CDR3 regions underwent amplification using RNA transcripts as the source. In the first-round RT-PCR of the TCR CDR3, the HTBI primer set was used. TCRdb re-analysed the multiplex PCR reads in MiXCR, keeping a single row per CDR3 protein. This table has hundreds of thousands of distinct CDR3 sequences, 30% to 40% appearing once. Germline values: CDR1 DFQATT, CDR2 SNEGSKA (reference sequence). The CDR3 runs to 13 residues. V shed 2 bases and J shed 3 bases, with 11 bases lying between them. Graves' hyperthyroidism showing no ophthalmopathy progression within 18 months was considered stable. On this clonotype itself: The antigen remains unidentified.

The chain combines TRBV20-1 with TRBJ2-7, with no clear D. Source material: blood. The sequence derives from a woman in her 40s with Graves' hyperthyroidism. CDR3 nucleotides: TGCAGTGCTAGATACGCGTCCGGCTACGAGCAGTACTTC. This translates into CSARYASGYEQYF.